These 5 T cell receptor beta chains came from one sample sequenced in a study of T cell responses to AZD1222 COVID-19 vaccine. Clones were sequenced by immunoSEQ multiplex PCR, and TCRdb holds only the in-frame ones, with some missing. The data hold about 130,000 clones, with 86% observed a single time. The sample consisted of peripheral blood, taken on day 0 of AZD1222 vaccination. Receptors originate from an adult in good health.

The chain joins TRBV19 to TRBJ2-7; D unresolved. Trimming removed 6 bases at V and 2 bases at J, with 11 bases between. CDR1 LNHDA and CDR2 SQIVND come from the germline V gene (reference sequence). The CDR3 loop spans 13 amino acids. The CDR3 DNA follows: TGTGCCAGTAGCCCGAGCTTTACCTACGAGCAGTACTTC. As protein: CASSPSFTYEQYF.

This chain's CDR3 is CASSQKGLKNTGELFF. CDR3 coding DNA: TGTGCCAGCAGTCAAAAGGGACTTAAAAACACCGGGGAGCTGTTTTTT. This chain connects TRBV27 to TRBJ2-2, with D possibly being TRBD2 (6 bases). The CDR3 is made up of 16 amino acids. V dropped 5 bases and J dropped 2 bases, with 15 bases sitting between them. The germline gives CDR1 MNHEY, CDR2 SMNVEV (reference sequence).

The rearrangement joins TRBV7-9 to TRBJ2-1; unclear D gene. CDR1 is SEHNR and CDR2 is FQNEAQ in the germline V gene (reference sequence). The CDR3 runs 12 residues. V was cut by 0 bases and J by 8 bases, with 5 bases left in between. The CDR3 region is CASSLAKDEQFF. DNA for the CDR3: TGTGCCAGCAGCTTAGCGAAGGATGAGCAGTTCTTC.

This sequence joins TRBV6-5 and TRBJ1-1, with TRBD1 matching over 7 bases. CDR1 and CDR2 (germline): MNHEY, SVGAGI. The CDR3 covers 14 residues. J lost 1 base, V lost 6 bases, and 5 bases had no gene match. CDR3 loop: CASSWTGQNTEAFF. Written as DNA, the CDR3 is TGTGCCAGCAGCTGGACAGGCCAGAACACTGAAGCTTTCTTT.

The genes are TRBV6-2 or TRBV6-3 and TRBJ1-2, with a possible D match to TRBD1 (6 bases). V gave up 5 bases and J gave up 10 bases, with 11 bases separating them. Germline CDR1 is MNHEY and CDR2 is SVGEGT. The CDR3 is made up of 11 amino acids. DNA for the CDR3: TGTGCCAGCAGTCCCAGGACAGTCTACACCTTC. The encoded protein is CASSPRTVYTF.